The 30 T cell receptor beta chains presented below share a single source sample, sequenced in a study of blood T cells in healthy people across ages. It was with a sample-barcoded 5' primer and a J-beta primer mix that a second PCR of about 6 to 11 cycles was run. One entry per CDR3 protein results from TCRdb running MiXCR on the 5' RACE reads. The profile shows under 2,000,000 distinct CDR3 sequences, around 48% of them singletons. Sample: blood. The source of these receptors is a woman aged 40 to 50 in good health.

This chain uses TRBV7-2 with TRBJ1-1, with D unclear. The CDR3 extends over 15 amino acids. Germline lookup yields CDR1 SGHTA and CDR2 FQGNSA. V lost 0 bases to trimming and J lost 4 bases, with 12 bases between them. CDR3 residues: CASSLAGRRATEAFF. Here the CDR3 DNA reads TGTGCCAGCAGCTTAGCGGGCAGGCGCGCCACTGAAGCTTTCTTT.

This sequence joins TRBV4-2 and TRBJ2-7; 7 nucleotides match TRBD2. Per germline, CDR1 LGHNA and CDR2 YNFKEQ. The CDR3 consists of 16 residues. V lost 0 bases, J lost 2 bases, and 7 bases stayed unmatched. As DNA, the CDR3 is TGTGCCAGCAGCCAAGAGGGAGGGACGTTGACCTACGAGCAGTACTTC. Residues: CASSQEGGTLTYEQYF.

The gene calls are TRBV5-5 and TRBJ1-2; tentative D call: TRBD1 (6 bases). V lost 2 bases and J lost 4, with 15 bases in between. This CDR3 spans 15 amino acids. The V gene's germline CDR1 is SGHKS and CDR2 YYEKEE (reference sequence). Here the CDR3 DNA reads TGTGCCAGCAGCTTCCAACAGGGTTCGGGCTATGGCTACACCTTC. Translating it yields CASSFQQGSGYGYTF. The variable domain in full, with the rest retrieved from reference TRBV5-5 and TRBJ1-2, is DAGVTQSPTHLIKTRGQQVTLRCSPISGHKSVSWYQQVLGQGPQFIFQYYEKEERGRGNFPDRFSARQFPNYSSELNVNALLLGDSALYLCASSFQQGSGYGYTFGSGTRLTVV.

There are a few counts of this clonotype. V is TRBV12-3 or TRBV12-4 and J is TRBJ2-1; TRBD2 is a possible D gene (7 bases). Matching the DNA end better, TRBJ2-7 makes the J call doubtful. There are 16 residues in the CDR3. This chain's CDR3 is CASTMDPGGSYNEQYF. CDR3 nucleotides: TGTGCCAGCACCATGGACCCGGGGGGCTCCTACAATGAGCAGTACTTC.

CDR3 DNA: TGCAGTGCTGAGGACATCGGACGGTTTCCGTATGGCTACACCTTC. Translation: CSAEDIGRFPYGYTF. The J gene is TRBJ1-2, the V gene TRBV20-1; possibly TRBD1 for D (5 bases). Germline-derived CDR1 and CDR2 are DFQATT and SNEGSKA (reference sequence). CDR3 size: 15 residues. V lost 5 bases, J lost 5 bases, and 21 bases lay in between.

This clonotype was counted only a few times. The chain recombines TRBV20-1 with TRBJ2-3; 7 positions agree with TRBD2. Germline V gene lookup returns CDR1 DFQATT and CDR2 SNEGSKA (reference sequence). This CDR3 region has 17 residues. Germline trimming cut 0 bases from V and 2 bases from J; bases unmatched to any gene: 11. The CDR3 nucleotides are TGCAGTGCTAGAGATCGCGTCTGGGGGGGGAACACAGATACGCAGTATTTT. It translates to CSARDRVWGGNTDTQYF.

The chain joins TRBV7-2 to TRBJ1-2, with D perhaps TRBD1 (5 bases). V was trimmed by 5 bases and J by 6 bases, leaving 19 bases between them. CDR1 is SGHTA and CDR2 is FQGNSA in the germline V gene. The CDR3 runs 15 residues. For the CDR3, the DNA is TGTGCCAGCAGCCGTTACATGGGTCGGGGGGATGGCTACACCTTC. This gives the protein CASSRYMGRGDGYTF. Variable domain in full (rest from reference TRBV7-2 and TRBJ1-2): GAGVSQSPSNKVTEKGKDVELRCDPISGHTALYWYRQSLGQGLEFLIYFQGNSAPDKSGLPSDRFSAERTGGSVSTLTIQRTQQEDSAVYLCASSRYMGRGDGYTFGSGTRLTVV.

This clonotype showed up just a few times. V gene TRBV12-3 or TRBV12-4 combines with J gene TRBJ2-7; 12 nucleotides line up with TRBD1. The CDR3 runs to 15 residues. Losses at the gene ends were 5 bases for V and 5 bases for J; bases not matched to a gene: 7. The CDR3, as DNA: TGTGCCAGCAGTCCCCCGGGACAGGGGGCCAACGAGCAGTACTTC. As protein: CASSPPGQGANEQYF.

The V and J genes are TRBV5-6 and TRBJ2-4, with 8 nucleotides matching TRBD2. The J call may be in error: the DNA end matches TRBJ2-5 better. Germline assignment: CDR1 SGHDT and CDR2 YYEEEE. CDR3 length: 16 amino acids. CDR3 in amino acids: CASSLKRGTHQETQYF. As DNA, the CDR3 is TGTGCCAGCAGTTTAAAGCGGGGGACTCACCAAGAGACCCAGTACTTC.

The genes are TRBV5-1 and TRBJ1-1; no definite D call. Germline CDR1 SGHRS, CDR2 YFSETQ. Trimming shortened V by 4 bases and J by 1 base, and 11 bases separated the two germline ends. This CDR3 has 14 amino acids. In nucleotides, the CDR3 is TGCGCCAGCAGCGCGACTCATTGGAACACTGAAGCTTTCTTT. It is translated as CASSATHWNTEAFF.

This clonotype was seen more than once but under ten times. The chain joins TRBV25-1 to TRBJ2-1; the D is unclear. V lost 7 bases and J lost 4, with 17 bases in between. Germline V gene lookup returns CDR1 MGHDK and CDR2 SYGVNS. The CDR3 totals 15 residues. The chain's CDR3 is CASTHGSYRYNEQFF. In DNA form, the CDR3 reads TGTGCCAGCACCCACGGAAGTTACCGATACAATGAGCAGTTCTTC. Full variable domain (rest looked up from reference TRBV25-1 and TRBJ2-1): EADIYQTPRYLVIGTGKKITLECSQTMGHDKMYWYQQDPGMELHLIHYSYGVNSTEKGDLSSESTVSRIRTEHFPLTLESARPSHTSQYLCASTHGSYRYNEQFFGPGTRLTVL.

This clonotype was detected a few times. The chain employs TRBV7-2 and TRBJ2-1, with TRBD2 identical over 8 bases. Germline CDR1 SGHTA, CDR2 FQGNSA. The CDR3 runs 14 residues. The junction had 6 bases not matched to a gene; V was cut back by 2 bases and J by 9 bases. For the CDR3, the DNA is TGTGCCAGCAGCTTACCCGGGGGGGTGGGTGAGCAGTTCTTC. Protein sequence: CASSLPGGVGEQFF.

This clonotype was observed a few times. CDR3 protein: CASSSDPYGGASDTQYF. CDR3 coding DNA: TGCGCCAGCAGCTCCGACCCATACGGGGGGGCCTCAGATACGCAGTATTTT. The chain couples TRBV5-1 to TRBJ2-3; 8 nucleotides align to TRBD2. There are 17 residues in the CDR3. The germline V gene encodes CDR1 SGHRS and CDR2 YFSETQ. V was clipped by 3 bases and J by 4 bases; unmatched bases: 13.

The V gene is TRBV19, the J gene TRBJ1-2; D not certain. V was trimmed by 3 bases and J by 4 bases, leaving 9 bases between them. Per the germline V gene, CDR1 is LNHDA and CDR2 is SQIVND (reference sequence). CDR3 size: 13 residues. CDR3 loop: CASSISEAYGYTF. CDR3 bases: TGTGCCAGTAGTATCTCCGAAGCCTATGGCTACACCTTC.

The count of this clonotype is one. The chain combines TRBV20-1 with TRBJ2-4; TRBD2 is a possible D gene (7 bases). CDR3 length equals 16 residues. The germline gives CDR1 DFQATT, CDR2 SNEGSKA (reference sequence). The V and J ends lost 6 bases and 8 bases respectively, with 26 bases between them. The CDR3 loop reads CSALSGGGLPRDIQYF. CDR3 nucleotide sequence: TGCAGTGCGCTGTCTGGCGGGGGCCTACCGAGGGACATTCAGTACTTC.

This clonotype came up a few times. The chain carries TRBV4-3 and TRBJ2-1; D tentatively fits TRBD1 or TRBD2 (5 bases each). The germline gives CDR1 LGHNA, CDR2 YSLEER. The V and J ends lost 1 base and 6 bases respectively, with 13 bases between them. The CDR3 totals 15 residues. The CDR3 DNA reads TGCGCCAGCAGCCAAGTTACCGGGGCAGGCAATGAGCAGTTCTTC. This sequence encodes CASSQVTGAGNEQFF.

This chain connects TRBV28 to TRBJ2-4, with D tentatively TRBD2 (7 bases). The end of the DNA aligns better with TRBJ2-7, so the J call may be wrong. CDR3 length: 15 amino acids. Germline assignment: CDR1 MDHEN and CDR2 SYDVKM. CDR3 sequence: CASSLGRGVLYEQYF. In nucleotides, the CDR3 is TGTGCCAGCAGTTTGGGGAGGGGGGTCCTTTACGAGCAGTACTTC.

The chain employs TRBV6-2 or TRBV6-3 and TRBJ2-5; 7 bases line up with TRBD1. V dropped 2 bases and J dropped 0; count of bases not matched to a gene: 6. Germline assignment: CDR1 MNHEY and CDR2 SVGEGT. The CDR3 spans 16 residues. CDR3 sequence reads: CASSYGTDLYQETQYF. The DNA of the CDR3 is TGTGCCAGCAGTTACGGGACAGACCTGTACCAAGAGACCCAGTACTTC.

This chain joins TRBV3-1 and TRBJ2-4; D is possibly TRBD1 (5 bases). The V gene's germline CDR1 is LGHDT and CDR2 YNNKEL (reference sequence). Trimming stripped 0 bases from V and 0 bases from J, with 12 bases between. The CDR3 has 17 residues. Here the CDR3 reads CASSQEGRASAKNIQYF. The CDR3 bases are TGTGCCAGCAGCCAAGAAGGCAGGGCGTCAGCCAAAAACATTCAGTACTTC.

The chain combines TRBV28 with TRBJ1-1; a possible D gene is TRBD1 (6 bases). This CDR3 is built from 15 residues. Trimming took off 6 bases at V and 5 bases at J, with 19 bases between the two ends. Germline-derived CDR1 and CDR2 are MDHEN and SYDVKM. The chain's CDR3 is CASSLRRSTGTEAFF. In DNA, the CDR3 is TGTGCCAGCAGCCTCAGGAGGTCAACAGGGACTGAAGCTTTCTTT.

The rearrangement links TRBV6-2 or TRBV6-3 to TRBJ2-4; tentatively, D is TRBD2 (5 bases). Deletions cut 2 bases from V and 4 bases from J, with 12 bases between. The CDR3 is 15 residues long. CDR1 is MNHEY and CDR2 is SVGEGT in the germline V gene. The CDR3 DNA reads TGTGCCAGCAGTTACGAGGGCGTCGGAAAAAACATTCAGTACTTC. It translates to CASSYEGVGKNIQYF.

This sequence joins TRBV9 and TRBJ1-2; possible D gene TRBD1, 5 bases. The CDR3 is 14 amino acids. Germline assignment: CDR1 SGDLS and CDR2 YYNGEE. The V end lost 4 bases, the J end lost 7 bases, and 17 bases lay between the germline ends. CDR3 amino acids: CASSRGGLTSGYTF. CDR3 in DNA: TGTGCCAGCAGCCGGGGGGGACTGACTAGTGGCTACACCTTC.

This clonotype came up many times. The CDR3 nucleotides read TGCAGTGCTAGGAGCGAGACCCAGTACTTC. This gives the protein CSARSETQYF. This chain connects TRBV20-1 to TRBJ2-5; D not resolved. This CDR3 region has 10 residues. V gave up 3 bases and J gave up 5 bases, with 4 bases separating them. The germline CDR1 and CDR2 sequences are DFQATT and SNEGSKA (reference sequence).

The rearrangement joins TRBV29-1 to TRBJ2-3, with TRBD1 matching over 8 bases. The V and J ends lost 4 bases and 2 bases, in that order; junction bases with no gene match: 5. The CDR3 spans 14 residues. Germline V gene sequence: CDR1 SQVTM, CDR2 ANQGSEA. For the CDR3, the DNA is TGCAGCGTTGTAGGGACAGGCGACACAGATACGCAGTATTTT. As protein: CSVVGTGDTDTQYF.

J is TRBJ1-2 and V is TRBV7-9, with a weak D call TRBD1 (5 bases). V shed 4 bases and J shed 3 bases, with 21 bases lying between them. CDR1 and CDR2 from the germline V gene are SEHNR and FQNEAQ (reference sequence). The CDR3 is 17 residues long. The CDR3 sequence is CASSSPVTVRRDYGYTF. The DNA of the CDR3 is TGTGCCAGCAGCTCGCCTGTGACAGTGAGGCGGGACTATGGCTACACCTTC. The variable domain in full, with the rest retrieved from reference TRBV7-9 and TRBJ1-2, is DTGVSQNPRHKITKRGQNVTFRCDPISEHNRLYWYRQTLGQGPEFLTYFQNEAQLEKSRLLSDRFSAERPKGSFSTLEIQRTEQGDSAMYLCASSSPVTVRRDYGYTFGSGTRLTVV.

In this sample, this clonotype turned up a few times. The CDR3 nucleotides read TGCGCCAGCAGCGCCCAGACAGGGGGCATTGAGACCCAGTACTTC. Translated: CASSAQTGGIETQYF. The chain is built from TRBV5-1 and TRBJ2-5; 10 bases match TRBD1. CDR1 is SGHRS, CDR2 YFSETQ, per germline. This CDR3 spans 15 amino acids. The junction had 8 bases not matched to a gene; V was cut back by 4 bases and J by 5 bases.

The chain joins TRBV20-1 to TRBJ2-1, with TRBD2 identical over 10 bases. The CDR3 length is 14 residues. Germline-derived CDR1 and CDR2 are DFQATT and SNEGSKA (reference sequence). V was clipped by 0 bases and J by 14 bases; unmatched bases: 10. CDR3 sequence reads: CSAREAGGPPGEFF. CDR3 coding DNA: TGCAGTGCTAGAGAAGCGGGGGGGCCACCCGGGGAGTTCTTC.

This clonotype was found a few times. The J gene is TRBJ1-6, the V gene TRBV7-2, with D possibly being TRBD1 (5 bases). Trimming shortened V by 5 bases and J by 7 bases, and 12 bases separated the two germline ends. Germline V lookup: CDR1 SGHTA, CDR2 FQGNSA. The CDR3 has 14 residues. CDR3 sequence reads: CASSRRALNSPLHF. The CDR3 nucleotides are TGTGCCAGCAGCCGCAGGGCTTTAAATTCACCCCTCCACTTT.

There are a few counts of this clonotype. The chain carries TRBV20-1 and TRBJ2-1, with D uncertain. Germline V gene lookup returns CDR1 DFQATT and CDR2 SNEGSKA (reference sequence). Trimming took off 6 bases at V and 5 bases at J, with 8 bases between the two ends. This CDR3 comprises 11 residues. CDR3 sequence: CSAHYHNEQFF. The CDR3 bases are TGCAGTGCCCACTACCACAATGAGCAGTTCTTC.

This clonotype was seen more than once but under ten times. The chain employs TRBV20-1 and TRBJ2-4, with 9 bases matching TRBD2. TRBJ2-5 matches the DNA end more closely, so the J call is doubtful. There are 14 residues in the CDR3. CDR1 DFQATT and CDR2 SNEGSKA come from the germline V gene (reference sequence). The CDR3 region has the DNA TGCAGTGCTAGAGAAGCGGGGGGAATAGAGACCCAGTACTTC. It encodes CSAREAGGIETQYF.